The entry below gives a single T cell receptor (beta chain) sequence along with its context. The data were obtained in a study of blood T cells in healthy people across ages. A second 7 to 11 cycle PCR used barcoded and J-beta primers. TCRdb reprocessed the 5' RACE reads with MiXCR, giving one entry per CDR3 protein. The profile shows about 1.7 million distinct CDR3 sequences, over 25% of them singletons. With 6 bases clipped from V and 6 bases from J, the junction kept 4 bases outside the gene matches. There are 13 residues in the CDR3. Germline CDR1 MGHDK, CDR2 SYGVNS. The chain carries TRBV25-1 and TRBJ2-3; 9 bases are a match to TRBD2. The source of this sequence is a woman aged 25 to 39 in good health. The sequenced material came from blood. CDR3 DNA: TGTGCCAGCAGGGGAGCGGGGGGTGATACGCAGTATTTT. This encodes CASRGAGGDTQYF.